The entry that follows covers one TCR beta chain sequence. Participant-reported clinical history was the basis for cohort assignment. This entry is derived from a study of blood T cell repertoires in COVID-19. Study-wide context: T cells, B-cell-depleted T cells, or PBMCs supplied cDNA or gDNA.

Repertoires were generated with immunoSEQ multiplex PCR, while TCRdb's copy carries only in-frame clones and drops some. The table has about 250,000 clones, over 80% seen once; the top ten hold 2.6%. The CDR3 is made up of 14 amino acids. Trimming removed 2 bases at V and 3 bases at J, with 6 bases between. In germline, CDR1 is SGDLS, CDR2 YYNGEE. J is TRBJ1-6 and V is TRBV9; D remains unclear. The receptor was isolated from a woman aged 25-40 years with acute COVID-19. The sequenced sample consisted of PBMCs or T cells enriched from blood (not recorded which). In nucleotides, the CDR3 is TGTGCCAGCAGCGTCGAGATCTATAATTCACCCCTCCACTTT. Amino acids: CASSVEIYNSPLHF.